The TCR beta chain under discussion was sequenced for a study of blood T cell repertoires in COVID-19. In the study overall: Sites across the United States, Italy and Spain contributed samples from acute and convalescent COVID-19. The analysed material was cDNA or gDNA that came from T cells, B-cell-depleted T cells, or PBMCs.

In the original workflow: Reference gene primers were amplified, and this amplification served to estimate nucleated cell counts. Clones were read by immunoSEQ multiplex PCR, and TCRdb kept only the in-frame ones, dropping some. V and J calls and clone size are as listed in that table; D and trimming were resolved from the DNA. Among a few hundred thousand clones listed, around nine tenths were seen once. V gave up 6 bases and J gave up 4 bases, with 14 bases separating them. Germline V gene data show CDR1 as SGHRS and CDR2 as YFSETQ. The CDR3 has 14 amino acids. While infection was still active, Seattle patients were enrolled and then followed longitudinally.

The chain couples TRBV5-1 to TRBJ2-1; D gene ambiguous. The sequencing input was peripheral blood. The source of this sequence is a man aged 18 to 30 with COVID-19, enrolled during active disease. CDR3 in amino acids: CASTPSGLYNEQFF. Written as DNA, the CDR3 is TGCGCCAGCACACCCTCCGGGTTATACAATGAGCAGTTCTTC.